One sample yielded the 2 T cell receptor beta chains listed below, sequenced in a study of control samples from healthy donors and cancer patients. The table came from immunoSEQ multiplex PCR; TCRdb's copy has only in-frame clones and leaves some out. The sample shows over 150,000 clones, roughly 94% of them seen only once. Sequenced sample: blood. Receptors originate from a man in his forties in good health.

CDR3 DNA: TGTGCCAGCAGCTCGCGGGGGAATGAAAAACTGTTTTTT. Translating it yields CASSSRGNEKLFF. The rearrangement joins TRBV27 to TRBJ1-4; the D gene is possibly TRBD1 (5 bases). The CDR3 contains 13 residues. V lost 6 bases to trimming and J lost 5 bases, with 10 bases between them. CDR1 and CDR2 from the germline V gene are MNHEY and SMNVEV (reference sequence).

J is TRBJ1-1 and V is TRBV3-1 (or the pseudogene TRBV3-2), with D possibly TRBD1 on 6 matching bases. The CDR3 extends over 16 amino acids. V gave up 2 bases and J gave up 0 bases, with 13 bases separating them. Germline V gives CDR1 LGHDT, CDR2 YNNKEL (reference sequence). The CDR3 nucleotides are TGTGCCAGCAGCCAATCATCCAGGGGTGTGAACACTGAAGCTTTCTTT. Translating it yields CASSQSSRGVNTEAFF.